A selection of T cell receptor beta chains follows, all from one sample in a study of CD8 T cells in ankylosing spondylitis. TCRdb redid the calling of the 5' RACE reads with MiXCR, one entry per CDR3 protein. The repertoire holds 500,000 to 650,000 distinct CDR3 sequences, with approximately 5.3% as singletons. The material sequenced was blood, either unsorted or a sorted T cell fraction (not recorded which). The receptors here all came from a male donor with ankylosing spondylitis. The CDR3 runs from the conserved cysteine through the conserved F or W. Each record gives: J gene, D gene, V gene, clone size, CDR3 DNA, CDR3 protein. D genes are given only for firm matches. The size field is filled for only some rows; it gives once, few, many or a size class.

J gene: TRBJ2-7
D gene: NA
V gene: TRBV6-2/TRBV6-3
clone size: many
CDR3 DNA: TGTGCCAGCAGTTACGATCCGGGAGCCTACGAGCAGTACTTC
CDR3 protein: CASSYDPGAYEQYF

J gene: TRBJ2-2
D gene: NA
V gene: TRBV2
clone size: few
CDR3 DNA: TGTGCCAGCAGAGAATGGCTAGCTTCCACCGGGGAGCTGTTTTTT
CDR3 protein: CASREWLASTGELFF

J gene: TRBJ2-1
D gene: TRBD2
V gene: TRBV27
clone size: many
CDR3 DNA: TGTGCCAGCAGTCCGTCGACTAGCGCGGCTGAGCAGTTCTTC
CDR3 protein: CASSPSTSAAEQFF

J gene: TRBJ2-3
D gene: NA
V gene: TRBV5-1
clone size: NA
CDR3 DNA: TGCGCCAGCAGCTTGGTTAAGATCACAGATACGCAGTATTTT
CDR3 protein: CASSLVKITDTQYF

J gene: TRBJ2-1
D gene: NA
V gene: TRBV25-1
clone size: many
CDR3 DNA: TGTGCCAGCAGTTTTTTCGAGAACCGGGCCTACAATGAGCAGTTCTTC
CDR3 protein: CASSFFENRAYNEQFF

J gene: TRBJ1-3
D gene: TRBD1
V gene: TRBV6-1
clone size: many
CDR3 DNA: TGTGCCAGCAGTAAGACAGGGGCCGCAACTGGAAACACCATATATTTT
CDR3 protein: CASSKTGAATGNTIYF

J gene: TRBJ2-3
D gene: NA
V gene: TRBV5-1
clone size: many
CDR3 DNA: TGCGCCAGCAGCTTTGGTACTGTGGAAGATACGCAGTATTTT
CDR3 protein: CASSFGTVEDTQYF

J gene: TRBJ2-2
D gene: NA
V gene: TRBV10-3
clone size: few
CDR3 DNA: TGTGCCATCAGTGACCCCTCGGAGAGCGAGGGCTCCGGGGAGCTGTTTTTT
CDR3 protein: CAISDPSESEGSGELFF

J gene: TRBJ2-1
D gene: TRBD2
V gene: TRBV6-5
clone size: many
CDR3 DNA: TGTGCCAGCAGTTTAGATCGCGGGAGGGCCTCCTACAATGAGCAGTTCTTC
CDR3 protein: CASSLDRGRASYNEQFF

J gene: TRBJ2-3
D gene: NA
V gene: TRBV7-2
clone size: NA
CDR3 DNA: TGTGCCAGCAGCTTAGTGGGGGGGGCCTATAGCACAGATACGCAGTATTTT
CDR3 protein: CASSLVGGAYSTDTQYF